This T cell receptor beta chain was retrieved from a study of blood T cell repertoires in COVID-19. Background on the study: Acute-phase and convalescent COVID-19 samples originated in the United States, Italy and Spain. The analysed material was cDNA or gDNA that came from T cells, B-cell-depleted T cells, or PBMCs.

Per the original methods: Using reference gene primer amplification, nucleated cell counts were estimated. Generated by immunoSEQ multiplex PCR, the TCRdb table keeps only in-frame clones and is missing some. The V and J calls and the clone size are those of that table, but D and trimming were determined from the DNA. The repertoire holds 35,000 or so clones, with 81% as singletons. This clone was counted between two and nine times. Trimming pared 7 bases from V and 10 bases from J, leaving 14 bases between. Germline V gene lookup returns CDR1 SQVTM and CDR2 ANQGSEA. This CDR3 is built from 11 residues.

The origin of this receptor is an elderly man with active or convalescent COVID-19. Sequencing was performed on peripheral blood. This sequence joins TRBV29-1 and TRBJ1-5; D gene ambiguous. DNA for the CDR3: TGCAGCGGAACATACAGACAACCCCAGCATTTT. Translated: CSGTYRQPQHF.